The 29 T cell receptor beta chains presented below share a single source sample, sequenced in a study of early T cells in non-severe SARS-CoV-2 infection. TCRdb used MiXCR to reprocess the 5' RACE reads, holding one entry per CDR3 protein. Among about 64,000 distinct CDR3 sequences listed, less than 15% were seen once. The sample comprised whole blood. Receptors were obtained from an adult who was a healthcare worker with PCR-confirmed SARS-CoV-2 infection or an uninfected control (not recorded which).

In this sample, this clonotype turned up a few times. The chain joins TRBV7-6 to TRBJ2-3, with D possibly being TRBD1 (5 bases). The V end was cut by 1 base, the J end by 1 base, with 9 bases between. The CDR3 is made up of 15 amino acids. Per germline, CDR1 SGHVS and CDR2 FNYEAQ. For the CDR3, the DNA is TGTGCCAGCAGCTTAGAACAGGTTCGCACAGATACGCAGTATTTT. It codes for CASSLEQVRTDTQYF.

V and J are TRBV9 and TRBJ1-4; 9 bases match TRBD1. V shed 3 bases, J shed 8 bases, and the junction held 8 bases outside the gene matches. Germline CDR1 and CDR2: SGDLS and YYNGEE. This CDR3 contains 15 residues. DNA for the CDR3: TGTGCCAGCAGCGGACCGGGACAGGGTCGGGAAAAACTGTTTTTT. It specifies CASSGPGQGREKLFF.

This clonotype occurred many times. The chain joins TRBV6-6 to TRBJ2-1, with 12 bases fitting TRBD2. The CDR3 covers 17 residues. The V and J ends lost 5 bases and 5 bases, in that order; junction bases with no gene match: 10. Germline CDR1 reads MNHNY; CDR2 reads SVGAGI (reference sequence). The CDR3 DNA reads TGTGCCAGCAGTCGTTCTAGCGGGGGGGCAAATGACAATGAGCAGTTCTTC. Translating it yields CASSRSSGGANDNEQFF.

The chain combines TRBV7-2 with TRBJ2-5, with 8 bases that match TRBD1. V lost 5 bases to trimming and J lost 4 bases; unmatched junction nucleotides: 12. CDR3 length: 16 amino acids. The V gene's germline CDR1 is SGHTA and CDR2 FQGNSA. CDR3 loop: CASSHRQGMEGETQYF. In nucleotides, the CDR3 is TGTGCCAGCAGCCACAGACAGGGGATGGAAGGAGAGACCCAGTACTTC.

Notes on this clonotype: One junction end disagrees with the germline gene, perhaps due to a read error. The chain joins TRBV10-3 to TRBJ2-7; D unresolved. Germline assignment: CDR1 ENHRY and CDR2 SYGVKD. This CDR3 contains 10 residues. CDR3 in amino acids: CAIGDYEQYF. CDR3 coding DNA: TGTGCCATCGGTGACTACGAGCAGTACTTC.

This clonotype was seen repeatedly, ten times or more. J is TRBJ2-1 and V is TRBV30, with a tentative D call TRBD2 (6 bases). V gave up 0 bases and J gave up 3 bases, with 9 bases separating them. The CDR3 extends over 14 amino acids. Looked up from germline, CDR1 is GTSNPN and CDR2 is SVGIG (reference sequence). The CDR3 reads CAWSVGRDYNEQFF. In nucleotides, the CDR3 is TGTGCCTGGAGTGTAGGGCGGGACTACAATGAGCAGTTCTTC.

The chain recombines TRBV18 with TRBJ1-5; 9 nucleotides line up with TRBD1. The V gene end was trimmed by 4 bases and the J gene end by 6 bases; junction bases not matched to a gene: 10. The length of the CDR3 is 16 residues. CDR1 KGHSH and CDR2 LQKENI come from the germline V gene. This CDR3 reads CASSRTQGQGVQPQHF. The CDR3 DNA reads TGTGCCAGCTCACGAACTCAGGGACAGGGTGTTCAGCCCCAGCATTTT.

This clonotype has at least ten counts. The J gene is TRBJ2-1, the V gene TRBV6-5, with D possibly being TRBD1 (6 bases). The V and J ends lost 9 bases and 6 bases respectively, with 9 bases between them. The CDR3 has 11 amino acids. Germline V gene sequence: CDR1 MNHEY, CDR2 SVGAGI. The CDR3 DNA is TGTGCCAGTGAAGGGGGCAATGAGCAGTTCTTC. Residues: CASEGGNEQFF.

This clonotype has more than one count but fewer than ten. The CDR3 region is CSASTGRYSYEQYF. Written as DNA, the CDR3 is TGCAGTGCTAGCACAGGAAGGTACTCCTACGAGCAGTACTTC. This chain connects TRBV20-1 to TRBJ2-7; maybe TRBD1 (5 bases). V shed 3 bases and J shed 0 bases, with 12 bases lying between them. The CDR3 runs 14 residues. The germline V gene has CDR1 DFQATT and CDR2 SNEGSKA (reference sequence).

There are a few counts of this clonotype. The chain carries TRBV29-1 and TRBJ2-1; a weak D match, TRBD2 (5 bases). Trimming left V 7 bases short and J 0 bases short, with 10 bases between. This CDR3 region has 13 residues. Germline V CDR1 and CDR2: SQVTM, ANQGSEA. This chain's CDR3 is CSGMGSSYNEQFF. The CDR3 nucleotides are TGCAGCGGGATGGGGAGCTCCTACAATGAGCAGTTCTTC.

The chain couples TRBV5-1 to TRBJ2-7; no firm D call. In germline, CDR1 is SGHRS, CDR2 YFSETQ. V dropped 5 bases and J dropped 6 bases, with 15 bases sitting between them. CDR3 size: 13 residues. This CDR3 reads CASSFGPSGEQYF. CDR3 DNA: TGCGCCAGCAGTTTTGGGCCTTCAGGCGAGCAGTACTTC.

This clonotype was seen many times. The chain carries TRBV11-3 and TRBJ2-1, with 9 bases identical to TRBD1. Germline CDR1 and CDR2: SGHNT and YENEEA. J lost 6 bases, V lost 5 bases, and 8 bases had no gene match. This CDR3 contains 15 residues. CDR3 nucleotides: TGTGCCAGCAGCGCTCACAGGGGGCCGTCCAATGAGCAGTTCTTC. Its protein product is CASSAHRGPSNEQFF.

The rearrangement links TRBV6-1 to TRBJ2-1; no firm D call. CDR1 and CDR2 from the germline V gene are MNHNS and SASEGT. V lost 0 bases to trimming and J lost 2 bases, with 11 bases between them. This CDR3 is 16 amino acids long. The CDR3 protein is CASSEARQSPYNEQFF. In DNA, the CDR3 is TGTGCCAGCAGTGAAGCGCGGCAGAGCCCCTACAATGAGCAGTTCTTC.

This clonotype was counted at least ten times. This chain joins TRBV3-1 and TRBJ1-2, with a weak D call TRBD1 (5 bases). CDR1 and CDR2 (germline): LGHDT, YNNKEL (reference sequence). V was pared by 11 bases and J by 2 bases, with 12 bases between. The CDR3 covers 12 residues. CDR3 in amino acids: CAAGRQNYGYTF. In nucleotides, the CDR3 is TGTGCCGCAGGGAGGCAGAACTATGGCTACACCTTC. Full variable domain (missing parts from reference TRBV3-1 and TRBJ1-2): DTAVSQTPKYLVTQMGNDKSIKCEQNLGHDTMYWYKQDSKKFLKIMFSYNNKELIINETVPNRFSPKSPDKAHLNLHINSLELGDSAVYFCAAGRQNYGYTFGSGTRLTVV.

The chain links TRBV18 to TRBJ1-2; the match to TRBD1 covers 7 bases. The CDR3 is 13 residues long. Germline CDR1 reads KGHSH; CDR2 reads LQKENI. The ends lost 3 bases at V and 6 bases at J; junction bases unmatched: 4. CDR3 residues: CASSPDRDHGYTF. CDR3 coding DNA: TGTGCCAGCTCACCCGACAGGGATCATGGCTACACCTTC.

This clonotype was seen repeatedly, ten times or more. The chain recombines TRBV10-2 with TRBJ1-4; TRBD1 aligns across 7 bases. Looked up from germline, CDR1 is WSHSY and CDR2 is SAAADI. CDR3 length: 16 residues. After removal of 2 bases from V and 0 bases from J, the junction contained 3 bases not matched to a gene. The CDR3 nucleotides read TGCGCCAGCAGTGAGAGGGGACAGACAACTAATGAAAAACTGTTTTTT. Its protein is CASSERGQTTNEKLFF.

V is TRBV7-9 and J is TRBJ2-4; 9 bases line up with TRBD1. The CDR3 loop spans 14 amino acids. Looked up from germline, CDR1 is SEHNR and CDR2 is FQNEAQ (reference sequence). V trimming: 5 bases; J trimming: 9 bases; junction bases outside the gene matches: 8. The CDR3 loop reads CASSLRDRAGIQYF. CDR3 in DNA: TGTGCCAGCAGCCTCCGGGACAGGGCGGGCATTCAGTACTTC.

The chain carries TRBV12-3 or TRBV12-4 and TRBJ2-2, with D unclear. CDR3 length: 13 residues. V dropped 1 base and J dropped 4 bases, with 4 bases sitting between them. The CDR3 DNA is TGTGCCAGCAGTTTAGTCACCACCGGGGAGCTGTTTTTT. Its protein product is CASSLVTTGELFF.

A few counts support this clonotype. The chain uses TRBV7-3 and TRBJ2-5, with unresolved D. The V and J ends lost 3 bases and 4 bases respectively, with 9 bases between them. The germline gives CDR1 SGHTA, CDR2 FQGTGA. The CDR3 sequence is 13 residues long. The CDR3 here is CASSFYRGETQYF. CDR3 sequence (DNA): TGTGCCAGCAGCTTTTACCGAGGAGAGACCCAGTACTTC. Full variable domain (rest looked up from reference TRBV7-3 and TRBJ2-5): GAGVSQTPSNKVTEKGKYVELRCDPISGHTALYWYRQSLGQGPEFLIYFQGTGAADDSGLPNDRFFAVRPEGSVSTLKIQRTERGDSAVYLCASSFYRGETQYFGPGTRLLVL.

This clonotype was found many times. V gene TRBV2 combines with J gene TRBJ2-2; no clear D gene. V shed 5 bases and J shed 0 bases, with 7 bases lying between them. The CDR3 is made up of 14 amino acids. The V gene's germline CDR1 is SNHLY and CDR2 FYNNEI. In DNA, the CDR3 is TGTGCCAGCAGTCGCGCGTCGAACACCGGGGAGCTGTTTTTT. This gives the protein CASSRASNTGELFF. Together with reference TRBV2 and TRBJ2-2, the CDR3 gives the full variable domain: EPEVTQTPSHQVTQMGQEVILRCVPISNHLYFYWYRQILGQKVEFLVSFYNNEISEKSEIFDDQFSVERPDGSNFTLKIRSTKLEDSAMYFCASSRASNTGELFFGEGSRLTVL.

The chain couples TRBV25-1 to TRBJ2-7; no clear D gene. In germline, CDR1 is MGHDK, CDR2 SYGVNS. The CDR3 runs 13 residues. The V gene lost 5 bases and the J gene lost 0 bases, with 8 bases spanning the gap. CDR3: CASSSQDSYEQYF. The CDR3 DNA follows: TGTGCCAGCAGTTCCCAGGACTCCTACGAGCAGTACTTC.

The sample holds many counts of this clonotype. The chain has TRBV12-3 or TRBV12-4 and TRBJ2-5, with 9 bases lining up with TRBD2. CDR3 length: 15 amino acids. J gave up 4 bases and V 1 base, and 4 bases lay outside the gene matches. The CDR3 bases are TGTGCCAGCAGTTTAGTGGGACTAGCTGCAGAGACCCAGTACTTC. Residues: CASSLVGLAAETQYF.

This clonotype was recorded many times. This sequence joins TRBV29-1 and TRBJ2-3, with 7 bases aligning to TRBD2. The CDR3 has 15 residues. Germline V CDR1 and CDR2: SQVTM, ANQGSEA. Unmatched junction bases numbered 4, after V lost 1 base and J lost 0 bases. The CDR3 nucleotides read TGCAGCGTTGAAGGGCGGGGGACTAGCACAGATACGCAGTATTTT. It specifies CSVEGRGTSTDTQYF.

This clonotype was seen a single time. Mismatch with germline at one junction end may stem from a read error. V gene TRBV7-8 combines with J gene TRBJ2-1; D is ambiguous. The CDR3 covers 11 residues. Per the germline V gene, CDR1 is SGHVS and CDR2 is FQNEAQ. In DNA form, the CDR3 reads TGTGCCAGCAGCTTGGGAAGAGGCAAGCTCTTC. It yields the protein CASSLGRGKLF.

This clonotype was counted a few times. CDR3: CASRQGSYEQYF. DNA of the CDR3: TGCGCCAGCAGACAGGGATCCTACGAGCAGTACTTC. V gene TRBV5-1 combines with J gene TRBJ2-7, with D possibly matching TRBD1 (6 bases). Trimming removed 5 bases from V and 1 base from J, with 7 bases in between. The CDR3 consists of 12 residues. The germline gives CDR1 SGHRS, CDR2 YFSETQ. Filled out from reference TRBV5-1 and TRBJ2-7, the complete variable domain reads KAGVTQTPRYLIKTRGQQVTLSCSPISGHRSVSWYQQTPGQGLQFLFEYFSETQRNKGNFPGRFSGRQFSNSRSEMNVSTLELGDSALYLCASRQGSYEQYFGPGTRLTVT.

In its sample, this clonotype was seen a few times. The CDR3 coding sequence is TGCGCCAGCAGTGGAACAGCGGGGGGGCAAGAGACCCAGTACTTC. Amino acid sequence: CASSGTAGGQETQYF. The chain has TRBV10-1 and TRBJ2-5, with 10 bases matching TRBD2. With 4 bases clipped from V and 2 bases from J, the junction kept 4 bases outside the gene matches. Germline values: CDR1 WNHNN, CDR2 SYGVQD (reference sequence). CDR3 length: 15 amino acids.

The chain recombines TRBV12-3 or TRBV12-4 with TRBJ2-6; D perhaps matches TRBD1 (5 bases). V was clipped by 2 bases and J by 0 bases, with 11 bases between them. CDR3 length: 17 residues. The CDR3 sequence is CASSLPPGYSGANVLTF. The CDR3 coding sequence is TGTGCCAGCAGTTTACCCCCAGGGTACTCTGGGGCCAACGTCCTGACTTTC.

This clonotype was counted only a few times. The chain combines TRBV10-3 with TRBJ2-4; 11 positions match TRBD2. The CDR3 spans 16 residues. The V gene end was trimmed by 4 bases and the J gene end by 0 bases; junction bases not matched to a gene: 2. Germline values: CDR1 ENHRY, CDR2 SYGVKD. The CDR3 reads CAISATSGVAKNIQYF. The DNA of the CDR3 is TGTGCCATCAGTGCGACTAGCGGGGTAGCCAAAAACATTCAGTACTTC.

The gene calls are TRBV2 and TRBJ1-1; unclear D gene. The CDR3 totals 13 residues. Germline V lookup: CDR1 SNHLY, CDR2 FYNNEI. V was trimmed by 1 base and J by 2 bases, leaving 5 bases between them. The CDR3: CASSEDGNTEAFF. CDR3 DNA: TGTGCCAGCAGTGAAGACGGAAACACTGAAGCTTTCTTT.